This T cell receptor beta chain came from a study of OX40 agonist ivuxolimab in advanced cancers. Study details: At approximately 80% male, the cohort had a mean age of 60 years, ranging from 23 to 79.

Profiled with immunoSEQ multiplex PCR; TCRdb holds only in-frame clones, not every one. The sample records roughly 69,000 clones, approximately 89% being singletons. CDR3 length: 15 residues. In germline, CDR1 is MNHNS, CDR2 SASEGT. Deletions cut 5 bases from V and 1 base from J, with 15 bases between. This receptor was taken from an adult with an advanced solid tumor such as melanoma, head and neck, liver or kidney cancer. This chain joins TRBV6-1 and TRBJ2-7; D unclear. Specimen: CD4+ or CD8+ T cells sorted from blood, collected in a trial of the OX40 agonist ivuxolimab. The CDR3 is CASSPFSGGSYEQYF. Written as DNA, the CDR3 is TGTGCCAGCAGTCCGTTCTCGGGTGGTTCCTACGAGCAGTACTTC.